This record concerns one T cell receptor (beta chain) sequence. Its specificity is not known. The CDR3 is 17 residues long. V dropped 0 bases and J dropped 4; count of bases not matched to a gene: 10. Germline-derived CDR1 and CDR2 are SGDLS and YYNGEE. The source of the sample is a study of identifying expanded T cells in peripheral blood. Produced via immunoSEQ multiplex PCR; TCRdb's table is partial and in-frame only. The sample shows tens of thousands of clones, about nine tenths of them seen only once. No infections or other immune events were documented during collection. Regarding the study as a whole: Roughly 2-week clone count variance significantly increased as total template count grew.

The TCR comes from a person aged 18 to 75 in good health. What was sequenced was blood. V usage is TRBV9 and J usage is TRBJ2-3; TRBD1 aligns across 8 bases. CDR3 DNA sequence: TGTGCCAGCAGCGTAGGTGGTTCAGGGGGCGTTGCAGATACGCAGTATTTT. Encoded protein: CASSVGGSGGVADTQYF. Together with reference TRBV9 and TRBJ2-3, the CDR3 gives the full variable domain: DSGVTQTPKHLITATGQRVTLRCSPRSGDLSVYWYQQSLDQGLQFLIQYYNGEERAKGNILERFSAQQFPDLHSELNLSSLELGDSALYFCASSVGGSGGVADTQYFGPGTRLTVL.